This T cell receptor beta chain was profiled in a study of CD8+CD57+ T cells in acquired aplastic anemia. Study-wide background: Healthy-donor CD4+ cells averaged roughly 10.8 million reads.

The table lists this clonotype with a count of one. The antigen is not known. Looked up from germline, CDR1 is LNHDA and CDR2 is SQIVND (reference sequence). Unmatched junction bases numbered 1, after V lost 3 bases and J lost 3 bases. The CDR3 consists of 15 residues. Genomic DNA, the template, was used for profiling of the TCR beta VDJ and CDR3. TCRdb processed the reads anew with MiXCR; each CDR3 protein has one entry. The table has about 220,000 distinct CDR3 sequences, 30% to 40% seen once. Broader study findings: Patient and control CD8+ Simpson's diversity was not significantly different. In common between the patients and the controls were approximately 28 CD8+ CDR3 sequences.

Sequencing used sorted CD4+, CD8+, or CD8+CD57+ T cells (not recorded which) from PBMCs. The sequence came from a human donor in good health, serving as a control. V usage is TRBV19 and J usage is TRBJ2-2; TRBD1 matches at 10 bases. CDR3 bases: TGTGCCAGTAGTATCGGGACAGGGGACACCGGGGAGCTGTTTTTT. It yields the protein CASSIGTGDTGELFF.